A single sample is the source of the 3 T cell receptor beta chains below, sequenced in a study of identical twins. TCRdb ran MiXCR on the 5' RACE reads and lists one entry per CDR3 protein. This sample has approximately 230,000 distinct CDR3 sequences, with over 12% found just once. The sequenced material came from memory (CD45RO+) T cells sorted from blood. These receptor sequences come from a woman aged 18-29 years in good health.

In its sample, this clonotype was seen once. The chain has TRBV21-1 and TRBJ2-7; the table names TRBD1, a call not compared with the DNA. TRBV21-1 has pseudogene status. The length of the CDR3 is 16 residues. CDR3 in DNA: TGTGCCAGCAGCAAGGAGGACAGGTCCAACTCCTACGAGCAGTACTTC. It is translated as CASSKEDRSNSYEQYF.

The V gene is TRBV12-5, the J gene TRBJ1-6; no clear D gene. This CDR3 contains 13 residues. The V end was cut by 3 bases, the J end by 8 bases, with 8 bases between. Germline V gene lookup returns CDR1 LGHNT and CDR2 FRNRAP. CDR3: CASGLDDYSPLHF. The CDR3 bases are TGTGCTAGTGGTTTAGACGACTATTCACCCCTCCACTTT.

This clonotype was detected many times. The rearrangement uses TRBV12-3 or TRBV12-4 and TRBJ2-1; no definite D call. Deletions cut 4 bases from V and 12 bases from J, with 13 bases between. CDR3 length: 12 amino acids. This CDR3 reads CASSSPPHSQFF. CDR3 nucleotide sequence: TGTGCCAGCAGTTCACCACCACATTCGCAGTTCTTC.